Detailed here is one T cell receptor (beta chain). The data stem from a study of CD8 T cells in Susac syndrome. An amount of RNA that ranged from roughly 0.5 to 1 ug was reverse transcribed with random hexamers. By means of immunoSEQ multiplex PCR, TCR beta CDR3 spanning 54 Vbeta and 13 Jbeta underwent amplification. From the immunoSEQ multiplex PCR reads, TCRdb called clonotypes with MiXCR, one entry per CDR3 protein. This sample has some 180,000 distinct CDR3 sequences, with approximately 95% found just once. Sequencing targeted TCR beta in T cells from blood (CD8+ and CD4+). Healthy donors served as the controls. They were matched for age and sex. While CD8+ and CD4+ T cells were isolated negatively, TEMRA cells were enriched by FACS. Trimming took 6 bases from V and 7 from J; bases not matched to a gene: 5. This CDR3 comprises 13 residues.

This TCR came from a human donor in good health. The sample was CD4+ T cells from PBMCs. V usage is TRBV12-3 or TRBV12-4 and J usage is TRBJ2-2; 7 nucleotides align to TRBD1. The CDR3 reads CASRGQRFGELFF. Written as DNA, the CDR3 is TGTGCCAGCAGGGGACAGCGCTTCGGGGAGCTGTTTTTT.